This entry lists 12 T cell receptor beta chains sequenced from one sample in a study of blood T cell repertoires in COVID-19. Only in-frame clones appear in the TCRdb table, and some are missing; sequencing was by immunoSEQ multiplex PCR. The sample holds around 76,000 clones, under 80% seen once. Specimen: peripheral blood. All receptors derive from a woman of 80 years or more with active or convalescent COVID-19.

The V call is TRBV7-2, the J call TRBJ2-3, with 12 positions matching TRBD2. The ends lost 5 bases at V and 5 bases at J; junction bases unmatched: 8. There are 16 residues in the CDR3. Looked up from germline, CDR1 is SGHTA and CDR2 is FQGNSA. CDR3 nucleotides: TGTGCCAGCAGCGTGTCTAGCGGGGGGGAGAGAGATACGCAGTATTTT. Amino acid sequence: CASSVSSGGERDTQYF.

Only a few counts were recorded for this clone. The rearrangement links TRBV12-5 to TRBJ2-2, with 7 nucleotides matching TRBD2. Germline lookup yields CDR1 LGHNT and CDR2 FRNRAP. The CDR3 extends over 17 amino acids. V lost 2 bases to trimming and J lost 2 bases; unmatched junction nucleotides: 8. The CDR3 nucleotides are TGTGCTAGTGGTTTGAGACCTCCGGGACTAAACACCGGGGAGCTGTTTTTT. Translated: CASGLRPPGLNTGELFF. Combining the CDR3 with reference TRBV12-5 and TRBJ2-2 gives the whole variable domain DARVTQTPRHKVTEMGQEVTMRCQPILGHNTVFWYRQTMMQGLELLAYFRNRAPLDDSGMPKDRFSAEMPDATLATLKIQPSEPRDSAVYFCASGLRPPGLNTGELFFGEGSRLTVL.

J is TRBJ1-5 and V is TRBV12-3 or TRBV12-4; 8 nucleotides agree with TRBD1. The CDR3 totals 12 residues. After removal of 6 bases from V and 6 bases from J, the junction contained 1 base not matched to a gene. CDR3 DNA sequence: TGTGCCAGCAGGACAGGGGTTCAGCCCCAGCATTTT. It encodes CASRTGVQPQHF.

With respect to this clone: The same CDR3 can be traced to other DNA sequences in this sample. The CDR3 loop is CASSDPGQGLSPLHF. The CDR3 DNA is TGTGCCAGCAGCGACCCGGGACAGGGGCTTTCACCCCTCCACTTT. The V gene is TRBV9, the J gene TRBJ1-6, with 10 bases matching TRBD1. The CDR3 has 15 residues. Germline lookup yields CDR1 SGDLS and CDR2 YYNGEE. Losses at the gene ends were 3 bases for V and 9 bases for J; bases not matched to a gene: 6.

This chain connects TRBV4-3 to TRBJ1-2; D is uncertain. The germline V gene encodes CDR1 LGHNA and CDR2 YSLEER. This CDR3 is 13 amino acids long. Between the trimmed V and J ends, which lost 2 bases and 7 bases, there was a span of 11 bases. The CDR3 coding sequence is TGCGCCAGCAGCCAAATAACAGAGGGTGGCTACACCTTC. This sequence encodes CASSQITEGGYTF.

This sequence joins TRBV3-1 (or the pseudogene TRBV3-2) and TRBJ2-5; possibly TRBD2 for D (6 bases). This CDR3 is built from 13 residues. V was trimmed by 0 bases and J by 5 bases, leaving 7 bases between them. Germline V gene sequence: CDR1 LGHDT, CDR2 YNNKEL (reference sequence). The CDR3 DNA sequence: TGTGCCAGCAGCCAAGAACGGGGGGAGACCCAGTACTTC. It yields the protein CASSQERGETQYF.

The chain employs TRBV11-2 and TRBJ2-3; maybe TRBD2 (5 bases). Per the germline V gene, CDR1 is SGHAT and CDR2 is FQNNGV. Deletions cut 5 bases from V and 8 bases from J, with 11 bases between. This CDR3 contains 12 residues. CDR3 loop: CASSVARGTQYF. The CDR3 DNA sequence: TGTGCCAGCAGCGTCGCCCGGGGTACGCAGTATTTT.

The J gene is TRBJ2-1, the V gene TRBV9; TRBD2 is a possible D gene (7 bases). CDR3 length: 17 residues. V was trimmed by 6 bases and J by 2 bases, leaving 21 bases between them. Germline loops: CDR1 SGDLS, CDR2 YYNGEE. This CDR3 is CASTPGVGGGTYNEQFF. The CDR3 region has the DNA TGTGCCAGCACCCCGGGGGTTGGGGGGGGCACCTACAATGAGCAGTTCTTC.

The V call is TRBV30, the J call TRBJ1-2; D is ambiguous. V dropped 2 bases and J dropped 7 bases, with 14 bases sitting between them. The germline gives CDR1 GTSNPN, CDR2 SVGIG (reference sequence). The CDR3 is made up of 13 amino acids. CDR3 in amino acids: CAWSKGHRGGYTF. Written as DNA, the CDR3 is TGTGCCTGGAGTAAGGGCCATCGGGGTGGCTACACCTTC. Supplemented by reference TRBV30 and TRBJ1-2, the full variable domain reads SQTIHQWPATLVQPVGSPLSLECTVEGTSNPNLYWYRQAAGRGLQLLFYSVGIGQISSEVPQNLSASRPQDRQFILSSKKLLLSDSGFYLCAWSKGHRGGYTFGSGTRLTVV.

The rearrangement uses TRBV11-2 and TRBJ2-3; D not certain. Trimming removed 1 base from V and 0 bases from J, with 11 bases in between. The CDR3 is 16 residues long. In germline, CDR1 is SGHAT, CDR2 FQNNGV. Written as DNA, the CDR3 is TGTGCCAGCAGCTTAGCTTCTTCGCGTAGCACAGATACGCAGTATTTT. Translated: CASSLASSRSTDTQYF.

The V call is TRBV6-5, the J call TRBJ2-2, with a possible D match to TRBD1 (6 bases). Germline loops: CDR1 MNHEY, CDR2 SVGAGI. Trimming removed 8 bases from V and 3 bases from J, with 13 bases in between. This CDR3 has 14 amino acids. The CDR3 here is CASDRPVDTGELFF. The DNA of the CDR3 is TGTGCCAGCGACAGGCCCGTTGACACCGGGGAGCTGTTTTTT.

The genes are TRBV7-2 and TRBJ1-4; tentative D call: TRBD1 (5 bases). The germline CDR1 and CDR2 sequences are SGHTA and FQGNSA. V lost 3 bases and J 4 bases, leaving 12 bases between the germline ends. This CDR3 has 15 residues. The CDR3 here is CASSFGGDGNEKLFF. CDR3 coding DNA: TGTGCCAGCAGCTTTGGAGGGGATGGTAATGAAAAACTGTTTTTT.